The TCR beta chain described here comes from a study of identical twins. Germline V lookup: CDR1 MNHEY, CDR2 SVGAGI. J gave up 6 bases and V 0 bases, and 4 bases lay outside the gene matches. The CDR3 is 14 residues long. TCRdb used MiXCR to reprocess the 5' RACE reads, holding one entry per CDR3 protein. Altogether under 1 million distinct CDR3 sequences are present, 9% to 15% being singletons, with the ten largest covering roughly 1.6%. This clonotype was seen only a few times. These sequences were also reported in another study, on yellow fever vaccine responses in identical twins.

This chain uses TRBV6-5 with TRBJ1-2; 7 nucleotides line up with TRBD1. The sample comprised PBMCs. The TCR originated in a woman aged 18-29 years in good health. The CDR3 nucleotides read TGTGCCAGCAGTTACTCGACAGGGACTCATGGCTACACCTTC. Its translation is CASSYSTGTHGYTF.